This is a list of T cell receptor beta chains from one sample in a study of T cells in Graves' hyperthyroidism and ophthalmopathy. TCRdb re-analysed the multiplex PCR reads in MiXCR, keeping a single row per CDR3 protein. This sample yields 300,000 to 400,000 distinct CDR3 sequences, of which 15% to 20% are seen a single time; 40% belongs to the top ten. Material for sequencing was blood. These receptors were collected from a man in his late teens or twenties with Graves' ophthalmopathy. The CDR3 runs from the conserved cysteine through the conserved F or W. The order of the fields is CDR3 length, D gene, clone size, J gene, V gene, CDR3 protein, CDR3 DNA. A D gene is named only where the DNA matches it firmly. A clone size is listed for some rows: how often the clone was seen (once, few, many), or a class if it is expanded.

11 | NA | few | TRBJ1-2 | TRBV29-1 | CSVRGDYGYTF | TGCAGCGTCCGGGGAGACTATGGCTACACCTTC
18 | TRBD2 | few | TRBJ2-3 | TRBV20-1 | CSAPTAWTSGGYTDTQYF | TGCAGTGCCCCAACCGCCTGGACTAGCGGGGGGTACACAGATACGCAGTATTTT
12 | NA | few | TRBJ1-1 | TRBV19 | CATHEGGAEAFF | TGTGCCACCCACGAGGGGGGGGCGGAAGCTTTCTTT
17 | NA | NA | TRBJ1-4 | TRBV2 | CASSVPIYWGGNEKLFF | TGTGCCAGCAGTGTCCCCATATACTGGGGGGGAAACGAAAAACTGTTTTTT
14 | TRBD1 | many | TRBJ2-1 | TRBV6-1 | CASRRDRGHNEQFF | TGTGCCAGCCGTCGGGACAGGGGTCACAATGAGCAGTTCTTC
15 | NA | many | TRBJ1-5 | TRBV20-1 | CSATHPSTVNQPQHF | TGCAGTGCTACCCACCCCTCGACAGTCAACCAGCCCCAGCATTTT
16 | NA | many | TRBJ1-1 | TRBV7-2 | CASSLVSSGLNTEAFF | TGTGCCAGCAGCTTAGTATCTTCGGGCCTGAACACTGAAGCTTTCTTT
16 | TRBD2 | many | TRBJ2-3 | TRBV5-1 | CASSSWTSGIADTQYF | TGCGCCAGCAGCTCGTGGACTAGCGGGATTGCAGATACGCAGTATTTT
15 | NA | NA | TRBJ2-3 | TRBV12-3/TRBV12-4 | CASSPGFGSTDTQYF | TGTGCCAGCAGCCCTGGGTTCGGTAGCACAGATACGCAGTATTTT
13 | NA | many | TRBJ1-1 | TRBV7-6 | CASSLEVGDEAFF | TGTGCCAGCAGCTTAGAGGTTGGAGATGAAGCTTTCTTT
15 | TRBD1 | many | TRBJ1-4 | TRBV6-1 | CASSERPGTDEKLFF | TGTGCCAGCAGTGAACGTCCCGGGACAGATGAAAAACTGTTTTTT
14 | NA | once | TRBJ2-2 | TRBV20-1 | CSVPSGGYTAELFF | TGCAGTGTTCCATCCGGGGGTTATACCGCGGAGCTGTTTTTT
14 | TRBD1 | few | TRBJ1-1 | TRBV6-1 | CASRGTGQSAEAFF | TGTGCCAGCAGGGGGACAGGGCAGAGTGCTGAAGCTTTCTTT
17 | TRBD1 | NA | TRBJ1-6 | TRBV11-2 | CASSWGSGQGDNSPLHF | TGTGCCAGCAGCTGGGGATCGGGACAGGGGGATAATTCACCCCTCCACTTT
15 | NA | few | TRBJ2-7 | TRBV27 | CASGTGGGPGYEQYF | TGTGCCAGCGGCACAGGCGGGGGCCCCGGGTACGAGCAGTACTTC
13 | NA | few | TRBJ1-2 | TRBV7-9 | CASGREVSYGYTF | TGTGCCAGCGGCCGAGAGGTATCTTATGGCTACACCTTC
15 | NA | many | TRBJ2-3 | TRBV11-3 | CASSIGVGPTDTQYF | TGTGCCAGCAGCATCGGGGTCGGCCCCACAGATACGCAGTATTTT
15 | NA | NA | TRBJ1-1 | TRBV6-5 | CASSYAAQGNTEAFF | TGTGCCAGCAGTTACGCCGCCCAGGGGAACACTGAAGCTTTCTTT
15 | TRBD2 | few | TRBJ2-3 | TRBV27 | CASSSGLGETDTQYF | TGTGCCAGCAGTTCGGGACTAGGTGAGACAGATACGCAGTATTTT
15 | TRBD2 | NA | TRBJ2-1 | TRBV7-9 | CASSFHSGGRGEQFF | TGTGCCAGCAGCTTTCATAGCGGGGGGCGGGGTGAGCAGTTCTTC
16 | TRBD2 | NA | TRBJ2-1 | TRBV14 | CASSPRTSGGLYEQFF | TGTGCCAGCAGCCCCAGGACTAGCGGGGGGTTGTATGAGCAGTTCTTC
13 | NA | many | TRBJ2-5 | TRBV9 | CASSVQSVGTQYF | TGTGCCAGCAGCGTTCAAAGCGTCGGGACCCAGTACTTC
15 | TRBD1 | many | TRBJ2-5 | TRBV6-1 | CASSSTGGTKRPQYF | TGTGCCAGCAGTTCGACAGGGGGTACGAAGAGACCCCAGTACTTC
15 | TRBD1 | many | TRBJ1-4 | TRBV12-3/TRBV12-4 | CATAGTGSANEKLFF | TGTGCCACCGCGGGGACAGGTTCGGCTAATGAAAAACTGTTTTTT
14 | TRBD1 | many | TRBJ1-4 | TRBV11-2 | CASSLGRDSEKLFF | TGTGCCAGCAGCTTAGGACGGGACAGTGAAAAACTGTTTTTT
15 | NA | many | TRBJ2-3 | TRBV18 | CASSPTSRLADTQYF | TGTGCCAGCTCACCAACTTCGCGCCTAGCAGATACGCAGTATTTT
15 | TRBD1 | NA | TRBJ1-2 | TRBV7-3 | CASSPGQLVNYGYTF | TGTGCCAGCAGCCCGGGACAGCTTGTTAACTATGGCTACACCTTC
14 | NA | many | TRBJ1-1 | TRBV28 | CASSPTSPNTEAFF | TGTGCCAGCAGCCCTACCTCCCCGAACACTGAAGCTTTCTTT
18 | NA | many | TRBJ1-5 | TRBV6-1 | CASSSSPGSPGGWQPQHF | TGTGCCAGCAGTTCCTCCCCCGGAAGTCCGGGGGGCTGGCAGCCCCAGCATTTT
11 | NA | NA | TRBJ2-1 | TRBV7-3 | CASSLRHEQFF | TGTGCCAGCAGCCTCCGGCATGAGCAGTTCTTC
15 | TRBD1 | many | TRBJ2-1 | TRBV11-3 | CASSQGTATYNEQFF | TGTGCCAGCAGCCAAGGGACAGCTACATACAATGAGCAGTTCTTC
15 | TRBD1 | many | TRBJ1-2 | TRBV3-1 | CASSPMAGTEYGYTF | TGTGCCAGCAGCCCAATGGCCGGGACAGAATATGGCTACACCTTC
16 | TRBD2 | many | TRBJ2-3 | TRBV7-3 | CASSLVGGGAIYTQYF | TGTGCCAGCAGCTTAGTCGGCGGGGGGGCTATATATACGCAGTATTTT
14 | NA | many | TRBJ2-3 | TRBV6-6 | CASSYSDSTDTQYF | TGTGCCAGCAGTTACTCTGACAGCACAGATACGCAGTATTTT
13 | NA | few | TRBJ2-2 | TRBV10-1 | CASRDSWSGELFF | TGCGCCAGCAGGGACAGTTGGTCCGGGGAGCTGTTTTTT
16 | TRBD1 | NA | TRBJ1-1 | TRBV7-3 | CASSLRGGTANTEAFF | TGTGCCAGCAGCTTACGGGGGGGGACAGCGAACACTGAAGCTTTCTTT
16 | NA | many | TRBJ1-2 | TRBV3-1 | CASSQDLHQGNYGYTF | TGTGCCAGCAGCCAAGATCTTCACCAGGGGAACTATGGCTACACCTTC
15 | NA | many | TRBJ1-2 | TRBV12-3/TRBV12-4 | CASSLSDSSNYGYTF | TGTGCCAGCAGTCTGTCGGACAGCTCGAACTATGGCTACACCTTC
13 | NA | many | TRBJ2-3 | TRBV3-1 | CASTGTLGDTQYF | TGTGCCAGCACCGGGACGTTGGGGGATACGCAGTATTTT
15 | NA | few | TRBJ2-5 | TRBV20-1 | CSASRGAAFLETQYF | TGCAGTGCTAGTAGGGGGGCGGCTTTCCTGGAGACCCAGTACTTC
13 | TRBD1 | many | TRBJ1-1 | TRBV7-6 | CASSRGQELEAFF | TGTGCCAGCAGCCGAGGACAGGAGCTTGAAGCTTTCTTT
11 | NA | many | TRBJ1-1 | TRBV11-2 | CASTRQVEAFF | TGTGCCAGCACCCGACAGGTTGAAGCTTTCTTT
12 | NA | many | TRBJ1-6 | TRBV12-3/TRBV12-4 | CASSLGSGPLHF | TGTGCCAGCAGTTTGGGCAGCGGACCCCTCCACTTT
15 | TRBD1 | few | TRBJ1-1 | TRBV20-1 | CSASSPDRVNTEAFF | TGCAGTGCTAGCTCACCGGACAGGGTGAACACTGAAGCTTTCTTT
12 | TRBD1 | NA | TRBJ2-1 | TRBV15 | CATSREGTGLFF | TGTGCCACCAGCAGAGAAGGGACAGGGTTGTTCTTC
14 | TRBD1 | many | TRBJ1-5 | TRBV12-3/TRBV12-4 | CASNGQGANQPQHF | TGTGCCAGCAACGGACAGGGGGCAAATCAGCCCCAGCATTTT
13 | TRBD1 | many | TRBJ2-7 | TRBV20-1 | CSAPGQGADEQYF | TGCAGTGCCCCGGGACAGGGGGCGGACGAGCAGTACTTC
13 | NA | NA | TRBJ1-4 | TRBV20-1 | CSALFGTNEKLVF | TGCAGTGCCCTCTTTGGGACTAATGAAAAACTGGTTTTT